This T cell receptor beta chain was obtained from a study of shared clonotypes between healthy human individuals. Investigators divided CD4+ cells into CD45RA+ naive and CD45RA-negative memory subsets. Notes on the study in general: Genetic and exposure-history diversity was limited by the few donors. Relative to memory subsets, naive subsets generally showed larger estimated richness.

About this clone itself: What it binds is unknown.

Clones were sequenced by immunoSEQ multiplex PCR, and TCRdb holds only the in-frame ones, with some missing. The sample includes over a million clones, around 97% seen only once; the top ten take approximately 1.2%. The specimen was naive CD4+ T cells sorted from blood. The subset here: CD45RA+ positively selected. This clonotype was sampled from a man younger than 45 in good health.

This CDR3 is CAWTGPGPGELFF. CDR3 DNA: TGTGCCTGGACGGGGCCGGGCCCCGGGGAGCTGTTTTTT. The rearrangement joins TRBV30 to TRBJ2-2; D tentatively fits TRBD1 or TRBD2 (5 bases each). Germline CDR1 reads GTSNPN; CDR2 reads SVGIG (reference sequence). The CDR3 contains 13 residues. Trimming took 4 bases from V and 6 from J, leaving 12 bases between them.